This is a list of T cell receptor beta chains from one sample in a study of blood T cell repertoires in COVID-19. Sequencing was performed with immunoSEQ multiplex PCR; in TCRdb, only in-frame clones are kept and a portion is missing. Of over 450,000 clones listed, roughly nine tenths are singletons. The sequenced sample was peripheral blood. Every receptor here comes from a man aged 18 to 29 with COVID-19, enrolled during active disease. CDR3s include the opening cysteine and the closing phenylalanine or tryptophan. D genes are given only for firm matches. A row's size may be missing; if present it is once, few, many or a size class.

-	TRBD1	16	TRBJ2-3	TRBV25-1	CASSPGGDRATDTQYF	TGTGCCAGCAGTCCTGGGGGAGACAGGGCCACAGATACGCAGTATTTT
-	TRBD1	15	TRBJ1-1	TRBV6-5	CASSYRTGGGTEAFF	TGTGCCAGCAGTTACCGGACAGGGGGCGGTACTGAAGCTTTCTTT
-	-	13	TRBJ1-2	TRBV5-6	CASSLGRDYGYTF	TGTGCCAGCAGCTTGGGCAGGGACTATGGCTACACCTTC
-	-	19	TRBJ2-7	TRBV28	CASSPYPTGGAGNSYEQYF	TGTGCCAGCAGTCCCTATCCTACAGGGGGGGCAGGTAACTCCTACGAGCAGTACTTC
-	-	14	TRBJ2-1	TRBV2	CASSDIRGTGEQFF	TGTGCCAGCAGTGACATTAGGGGGACGGGGGAGCAGTTCTTC
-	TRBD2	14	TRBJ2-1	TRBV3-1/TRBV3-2	CARPVSGGINEQFF	TGTGCCAGACCTGTGTCGGGAGGAATCAATGAGCAGTTCTTC
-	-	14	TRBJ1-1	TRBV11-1	CASSLSGDHTEAFF	TGTGCCAGCAGCTTATCAGGGGACCACACTGAAGCTTTCTTT
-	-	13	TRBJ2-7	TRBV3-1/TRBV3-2	CASSPGLLYEQYF	TGTGCCAGCAGCCCTGGACTCCTATACGAGCAGTACTTC
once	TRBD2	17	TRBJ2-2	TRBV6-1	CASSEGASGRLAGELFF	TGTGCCAGCAGTGAAGGGGCTAGCGGGAGGTTGGCCGGGGAGCTGTTTTTT
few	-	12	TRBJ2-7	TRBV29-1	CSVRQDSYEQYF	TGCAGCGTCCGACAGGACTCCTACGAGCAGTACTTC
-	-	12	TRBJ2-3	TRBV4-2	CASSQFQDTQYF	TGTGCCAGCAGCCAATTTCAAGATACGCAGTATTTT
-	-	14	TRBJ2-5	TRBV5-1	CASRIYTDQETQYF	TGCGCCAGCAGGATTTACACAGACCAAGAGACCCAGTACTTC
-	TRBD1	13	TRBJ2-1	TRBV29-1	CSVRDSSYNEQFF	TGCAGCGTTAGGGACAGCTCCTACAATGAGCAGTTCTTC
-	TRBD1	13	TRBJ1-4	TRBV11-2	CASSSDRGEKLFF	TGTGCCAGCAGCTCCGACAGGGGGGAAAAACTGTTTTTT
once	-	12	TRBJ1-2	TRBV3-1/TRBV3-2	CASSQEARGYTF	TGTGCCAGCAGCCAAGAAGCGAGGGGCTACACCTTC
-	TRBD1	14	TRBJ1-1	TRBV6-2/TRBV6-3	CASSSRTGNTEAFF	TGTGCCAGCAGTTCCAGGACAGGGAACACTGAAGCTTTCTTT
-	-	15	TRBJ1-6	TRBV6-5	CASNYQDSYNSPLHF	TGTGCCAGCAATTATCAGGATTCCTATAATTCACCCCTCCACTTT
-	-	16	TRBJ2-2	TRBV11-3	CASRGEGQRGPGELFF	TGTGCCAGCAGAGGGGAGGGACAACGAGGGCCCGGGGAGCTGTTTTTT
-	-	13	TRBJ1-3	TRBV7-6	CASSQGSGNTIYF	TGTGCCAGCAGCCAGGGGTCTGGAAACACCATATATTTT
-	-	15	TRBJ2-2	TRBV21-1	CASSKKRTGPGELFF	TGTGCCAGCAGCAAAAAAAGGACAGGGCCCGGGGAGCTGTTTTTT
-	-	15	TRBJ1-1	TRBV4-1	CASSQGQGTGTEAFF	TGCGCCAGCAGCCAGGGCCAGGGGACGGGCACTGAAGCTTTCTTT
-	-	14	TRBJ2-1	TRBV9	CASSVDGSGNEQFF	TGTGCCAGCAGCGTAGACGGGAGTGGAAATGAGCAGTTCTTC
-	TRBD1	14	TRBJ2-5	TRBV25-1	CASSVGQSQETQYF	TGTGCCAGCAGTGTGGGACAGTCCCAAGAGACCCAGTACTTC
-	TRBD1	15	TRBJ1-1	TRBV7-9	CASSLLGTGNTEAFF	TGTGCCAGCAGCTTGCTCGGGACAGGGAACACTGAAGCTTTCTTT
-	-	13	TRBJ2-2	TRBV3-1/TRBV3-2	CASSRGFTGELFF	TGTGCCAGCAGCCGCGGGTTCACCGGGGAGCTGTTTTTT
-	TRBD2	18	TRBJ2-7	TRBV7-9	CASSLVLGVAGPSYEQYF	TGTGCCAGCAGCTTAGTCCTCGGGGTAGCGGGACCTTCGTACGAGCAGTACTTC
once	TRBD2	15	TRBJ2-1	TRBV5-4	CASSTLAGEDNEQFF	TGTGCCAGCAGCACTTTAGCGGGGGAAGACAATGAGCAGTTCTTC
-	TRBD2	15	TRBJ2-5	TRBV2	CASRIQPSGTETQYF	TGTGCCAGCAGGATTCAGCCTAGCGGGACTGAGACCCAGTACTTC
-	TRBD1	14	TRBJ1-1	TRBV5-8	CASSRSGTGSEAFF	TGTGCCAGCAGCAGAAGCGGGACAGGGAGTGAAGCTTTCTTT
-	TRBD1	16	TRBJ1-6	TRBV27	CASRPKTGVNNSPLHF	TGTGCCAGCAGGCCAAAGACAGGGGTCAATAATTCACCCCTCCACTTT
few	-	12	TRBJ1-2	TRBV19	CASTEQGYGYTF	TGTGCCAGTACCGAACAGGGCTATGGCTACACCTTC
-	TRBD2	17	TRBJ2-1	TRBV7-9	CASSQLSGTRVDNEQFF	TGTGCCAGCAGCCAACTCTCCGGGACTAGGGTGGACAATGAGCAGTTCTTC
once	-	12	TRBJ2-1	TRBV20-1	CSASETLNEQFF	TGCAGTGCTAGTGAAACACTAAATGAGCAGTTCTTC
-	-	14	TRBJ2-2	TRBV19	CASSMSGITGELFF	TGTGCCAGTAGTATGTCGGGGATTACCGGGGAGCTGTTTTTT
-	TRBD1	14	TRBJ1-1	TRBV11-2	CASSPDRANTEAFF	TGTGCCAGCAGCCCAGACAGGGCGAACACTGAAGCTTTCTTT
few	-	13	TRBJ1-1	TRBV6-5	CAGARMLDTEAFF	TGTGCCGGCGCGCGGATGTTGGACACTGAAGCTTTCTTT
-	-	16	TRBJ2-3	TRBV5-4	CASSYYPGHRTDTQYF	TGTGCCAGCAGTTATTACCCGGGACACCGCACAGATACGCAGTATTTT
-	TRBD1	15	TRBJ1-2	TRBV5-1	CASSLGQGANYGYTF	TGCGCCAGCAGCTTGGGGCAGGGGGCCAACTATGGCTACACCTTC
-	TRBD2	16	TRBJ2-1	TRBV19	CASSIVLAGGYNEQFF	TGTGCCAGTAGTATAGTTCTAGCGGGAGGGTACAATGAGCAGTTCTTC
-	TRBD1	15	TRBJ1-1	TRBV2	CASRTPGQMNTEAFF	TGTGCCAGCAGGACCCCGGGACAGATGAACACTGAAGCTTTCTTT
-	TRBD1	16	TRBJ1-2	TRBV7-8	CASSNRDRAANYGYTF	TGTGCCAGCAGCAACCGGGACAGGGCGGCGAACTATGGCTACACCTTC
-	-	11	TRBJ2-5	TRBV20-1	CSARQGETQYF	TGCAGTGCTAGACAGGGAGAGACCCAGTACTTC
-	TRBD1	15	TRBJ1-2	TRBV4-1	CASSQPRTGSYGYTF	TGCGCCAGCAGCCAACCCCGGACAGGGAGCTATGGCTACACCTTC